Below, one T cell receptor (beta chain) is given with its context. Its specificity is unknown. The data were obtained in a study of PD-L1 blockade in urothelial cancer. As for the study in general: Males with bladder-origin urothelial cancer constituted about 85% of the roughly 30 patients. T cell content in blood samples showed a median of approximately 140,000. Chemotherapy regimens numbering 0 to 3 had been given to patients. Overall study findings and caveats: Clonality of blood TCR below the median before treatment predicted better survival.

The CDR3 covers 17 residues. Deletions cut 2 bases from V and 1 base from J, with 18 bases between. Per germline, CDR1 SGHRS and CDR2 YFSETQ. Some clones are missing from TCRdb's copy, which holds only in-frame ones; the method was immunoSEQ multiplex PCR. The table has some 100,000 clones, approximately 91% seen once. Source: PBMCs, taken around atezolizumab (anti-PD-L1) treatment. The sequence came from a woman over 75 with urothelial cancer. This rearrangement joins TRBV5-1 to TRBJ1-1, with D perhaps TRBD1 (6 bases). CDR3 in amino acids: CASSFGGRGGANTEAFF. CDR3 sequence (DNA): TGCGCCAGCAGCTTCGGGGGAAGGGGGGGCGCGAACACTGAAGCTTTCTTT. Full variable domain (remainder filled in from reference TRBV5-1 and TRBJ1-1): KAGVTQTPRYLIKTRGQQVTLSCSPISGHRSVSWYQQTPGQGLQFLFEYFSETQRNKGNFPGRFSGRQFSNSRSEMNVSTLELGDSALYLCASSFGGRGGANTEAFFGQGTRLTVV.